What follows are 20 T cell receptor beta chains derived from one specimen sequenced in a study of glioma-infiltrating T cells after dendritic cell vaccination listed by TCRdb under 2016. Library creation used the immunoSEQ multiplex PCR assay. TCRdb took this table from immuneACCESS and kept in-frame rearrangements with V and J called. Such tables lack part of the clones; where checked against another copy, unresolved V genes explain under half of the gap, and the rest is unexplained. The sample table records about 73,000 clones; about four fifths of these occur just once. The ten top clones hold around 1.9% of the sample. Specimen: blood, collected before dendritic cell vaccination. These receptors all stem from a human donor with glioblastoma.

The chain uses TRBV29-1 and TRBJ1-2, with D tentatively TRBD1 (6 bases). V was pared by 5 bases and J by 2 bases, with 12 bases between. The CDR3 totals 13 residues. CDR1 and CDR2 (germline): SQVTM, ANQGSEA. CDR3 region: CSVSRDINYGYTF. The CDR3 coding sequence is TGCAGCGTTTCACGGGACATAAACTATGGCTACACCTTC. Combining the CDR3 with reference TRBV29-1 and TRBJ1-2 gives the whole variable domain SAVISQKPSRDICQRGTSLTIQCQVDSQVTMMFWYRQQPGQSLTLIATANQGSEATYESGFVIDKFPISRPNLTFSTLTVSNMSPEDSSIYLCSVSRDINYGYTFGSGTRLTVV.

DNA of the CDR3: TGCGCCAGCAGCCAAGAGTCCGACGCGGGGTCGCCCCAGCATTTT. This encodes CASSQESDAGSPQHF. The chain couples TRBV4-1 to TRBJ1-5, with D uncertain. The CDR3 runs 15 residues. Germline lookup yields CDR1 MGHRA and CDR2 YSYEKL. Trimming took off 0 bases at V and 9 bases at J, with 15 bases between the two ends.

The chain uses TRBV7-9 and TRBJ1-1; the D gene is possibly TRBD1 (5 bases). This CDR3 is 16 amino acids long. The germline V gene encodes CDR1 SEHNR and CDR2 FQNEAQ (reference sequence). With 6 bases removed from V and 4 bases from J, the gap between germline ends came to 21 bases. CDR3 in DNA: TGTGCCAGCAGGCCTGGCGGGGGTTACTTCACCACTGAAGCTTTCTTT. This encodes CASRPGGGYFTTEAFF. Full variable domain (missing parts from reference TRBV7-9 and TRBJ1-1): DTGVSQNPRHKITKRGQNVTFRCDPISEHNRLYWYRQTLGQGPEFLTYFQNEAQLEKSRLLSDRFSAERPKGSFSTLEIQRTEQGDSAMYLCASRPGGGYFTTEAFFGQGTRLTVV.

V usage is TRBV6-5 and J usage is TRBJ1-3; a possible D gene is TRBD1 (6 bases). The CDR3 runs 14 residues. The V and J ends lost 6 bases and 7 bases respectively, with 16 bases between them. CDR1 is MNHEY, CDR2 SVGAGI, per germline. The CDR3: CASSLDRFLNTIYF. For the CDR3, the DNA is TGTGCCAGCAGCCTTGACAGGTTCTTGAACACCATATATTTT.

V gene TRBV9 combines with J gene TRBJ1-1; 7 bases line up with TRBD1. V lost 3 bases and J lost 10; bases outside the gene matches: 12. The CDR3 sequence is 14 residues long. The germline V gene has CDR1 SGDLS and CDR2 YYNGEE. The CDR3 DNA reads TGTGCCAGCAGCGAGACCGGGACAGCTCGAAGAGCTTTCTTT. This codes for CASSETGTARRAFF.

This clone was observed a few times. The rearrangement links TRBV6-6 to TRBJ1-1; 8 nucleotides align to TRBD1. After removal of 0 bases from V and 10 bases from J, the junction contained 7 bases not matched to a gene. The V gene's germline CDR1 is MNHNY and CDR2 SVGAGI (reference sequence). The CDR3 totals 14 residues. The CDR3 is CASSYSAAGGRAFF. The CDR3, as DNA: TGTGCCAGCAGTTACTCCGCGGCAGGGGGCCGAGCTTTCTTT.

The chain joins TRBV5-1 to TRBJ2-3; no clear D. This CDR3 spans 12 amino acids. Germline CDR1 and CDR2: SGHRS and YFSETQ. V lost 4 bases to trimming and J lost 5 bases, with 8 bases between them. Written as DNA, the CDR3 is TGCGCCAGCAGCCCACATCAAGATACGCAGTATTTT. Translating gives CASSPHQDTQYF.

V and J are TRBV9 and TRBJ2-1; 8 positions match TRBD2. CDR1 SGDLS and CDR2 YYNGEE come from the germline V gene. Trimming cost V 5 bases and J 6 bases; bases outside gene matches: 10. This CDR3 is built from 15 residues. CDR3 residues: CASSASSGRGNEQFF. DNA of the CDR3: TGTGCCAGCAGTGCAAGCAGCGGGAGAGGCAATGAGCAGTTCTTC.

In this sample, this clone turned up once. Its ends do not fully match the called genes, so a read error is possible. The gene calls are TRBV6-5 and TRBJ2-2; D perhaps matches TRBD2 (6 bases). Germline V CDR1 and CDR2: MNHEY, SVGAGI. The CDR3 is made up of 15 amino acids. The DNA of the CDR3 is TGTGCCAGCCGCCGGGGGTATAAGGACACCGGAGAGCTGTTTTTT. Amino acids: CASRRGYKDTGELFF.

The rearrangement uses TRBV7-3 and TRBJ2-5, with D maybe TRBD2 (6 bases). Per the germline V gene, CDR1 is SGHTA and CDR2 is FQGTGA. This CDR3 region has 13 residues. V lost 4 bases and J 5 bases, leaving 11 bases between the germline ends. The CDR3 DNA follows: TGTGCCAGCAGCTCGAGCCGGGGGGAGACCCAGTACTTC. Protein: CASSSSRGETQYF.

The V and J genes are TRBV27 and TRBJ2-3; D ambiguous. Germline lookup yields CDR1 MNHEY and CDR2 SMNVEV (reference sequence). V shed 3 bases and J shed 0 bases, with 7 bases lying between them. There are 14 residues in the CDR3. The CDR3 DNA follows: TGTGCCAGCAGTTTTGCGCATAGCACAGATACGCAGTATTTT. Its translation: CASSFAHSTDTQYF.

The chain combines TRBV14 with TRBJ2-3, with D maybe TRBD2 (6 bases). Per germline, CDR1 SGHDN and CDR2 FVKESK. V was trimmed by 4 bases and J by 0 bases, leaving 8 bases between them. This CDR3 spans 14 amino acids. The CDR3 protein is CASSRDFSTDTQYF. For the CDR3, the DNA is TGTGCCAGCAGCCGGGACTTCAGCACAGATACGCAGTATTTT.

The chain is built from TRBV4-1 and TRBJ2-2, with 12 bases aligning to TRBD1. The CDR3 runs 17 residues. CDR1 is MGHRA and CDR2 is YSYEKL in the germline V gene. V lost 0 bases to trimming and J lost 2 bases; unmatched junction nucleotides: 1. The CDR3 loop reads CASSQEGQGANTGELFF. CDR3 nucleotides: TGCGCCAGCAGCCAAGAGGGACAGGGGGCTAACACCGGGGAGCTGTTTTTT.

The chain is built from TRBV18 and TRBJ2-7, with 9 bases lining up with TRBD1. The V gene end was trimmed by 3 bases and the J gene end by 5 bases; junction bases not matched to a gene: 8. The CDR3 has 15 residues. Looked up from germline, CDR1 is KGHSH and CDR2 is LQKENI. CDR3 sequence reads: CASSPGQGGWNEQYF. As DNA, the CDR3 is TGTGCCAGCTCACCGGGACAGGGAGGTTGGAACGAGCAGTACTTC. Variable domain in full (rest from reference TRBV18 and TRBJ2-7): NAGVMQNPRHLVRRRGQEARLRCSPMKGHSHVYWYRQLPEEGLKFMVYLQKENIIDESGMPKERFSAEFPKEGPSILRIQQVVRGDSAAYFCASSPGQGGWNEQYFGPGTRLTVT.

This clone was detected once. The chain employs TRBV13 and TRBJ1-4; 9 nucleotides line up with TRBD1. The CDR3 is 16 amino acids. The germline V gene has CDR1 PRHDT and CDR2 FYEKMQ (reference sequence). After removal of 4 bases from V and 8 bases from J, the junction contained 11 bases not matched to a gene. The chain's CDR3 is CASSSTTGGSREKLFF. The CDR3 DNA reads TGTGCCAGCAGCTCCACTACAGGGGGCTCCCGCGAAAAACTGTTTTTT.

The chain combines TRBV27 with TRBJ1-4; 9 bases are a match to TRBD1. The CDR3 contains 17 residues. CDR1 is MNHEY and CDR2 is SMNVEV in the germline V gene (reference sequence). Germline trimming cut 5 bases from V and 5 bases from J; bases unmatched to any gene: 12. In nucleotides, the CDR3 is TGTGCCAGCAGTACCGGACAGGGGCGGTTTTTGAATGAAAAACTGTTTTTT. Amino acid sequence: CASSTGQGRFLNEKLFF.

The rearrangement uses TRBV29-1 and TRBJ1-2; 7 nucleotides match TRBD1. The V segment lost 6 bases and the J segment 4 bases; nucleotides outside the gene matches: 5. CDR1 and CDR2 from the germline V gene are SQVTM and ANQGSEA. This CDR3 is built from 12 residues. CDR3 nucleotides: TGCAGCGTCATAACAGGGGTCTATGGCTACACCTTC. This gives the protein CSVITGVYGYTF.

This clone showed up just once. The chain combines TRBV7-2 with TRBJ2-7; the match to TRBD2 covers 7 bases. Trimming removed 4 bases from V and 1 base from J; junction bases left unmatched: 4. CDR1 is SGHTA, CDR2 FQGNSA, per germline. CDR3 length: 14 amino acids. In nucleotides, the CDR3 is TGTGCCAGCAGCTATGCTAGCGGATCCTACGAGCAGTACGTC. Translation: CASSYASGSYEQYV.

This clone was counted once. The J gene is TRBJ1-1, the V gene TRBV5-1, with 7 positions matching TRBD1. Trimming cost V 3 bases and J 0 bases; bases outside gene matches: 8. The CDR3 contains 16 residues. Germline loops: CDR1 SGHRS, CDR2 YFSETQ. CDR3 amino acids: CASSSTGANMNTEAFF. In DNA, the CDR3 is TGCGCCAGCAGCTCAACAGGGGCGAACATGAACACTGAAGCTTTCTTT. Looking up the rest from reference TRBV5-1 and TRBJ1-1 gives the full variable domain: KAGVTQTPRYLIKTRGQQVTLSCSPISGHRSVSWYQQTPGQGLQFLFEYFSETQRNKGNFPGRFSGRQFSNSRSEMNVSTLELGDSALYLCASSSTGANMNTEAFFGQGTRLTVV.

The V gene is TRBV14, the J gene TRBJ2-5; 7 bases are shared with TRBD1. CDR1 SGHDN and CDR2 FVKESK come from the germline V gene. This CDR3 has 18 amino acids. V lost 1 base and J lost 5; bases outside the gene matches: 16. The CDR3 DNA follows: TGTGCCAGCAGCCAAGGGAAAGGGGGCCTTTTCAACGCGGAGACCCAGTACTTC. Protein product: CASSQGKGGLFNAETQYF.